This passage covers 25 T cell receptor beta chains from one sample sequenced in a study of blood T cell repertoires in COVID-19. The protocol was immunoSEQ multiplex PCR, while the TCRdb copy is restricted to in-frame clones and leaves out a portion. The table lists around 320,000 clones, about 90% of them singletons. Specimen: peripheral blood. These receptors came from a man aged 18-30 years with active or convalescent COVID-19.

The rearrangement uses TRBV6-6 and TRBJ1-5; weak D call: TRBD1 (6 bases). The CDR3 length is 17 residues. Germline V gene data show CDR1 as MNHNY and CDR2 as SVGAGI (reference sequence). V lost 7 bases and J lost 1, with 20 bases in between. The CDR3 loop reads CASTRFPAGESNQPQHF. The CDR3 DNA sequence: TGTGCCAGCACTCGCTTCCCGGCAGGGGAGAGCAATCAGCCCCAGCATTTT.

This clone was detected only once. The rearrangement joins TRBV4-1 to TRBJ1-1; 9 bases match TRBD1. Looked up from germline, CDR1 is MGHRA and CDR2 is YSYEKL. The CDR3 has 15 residues. After removal of 0 bases from V and 6 bases from J, the junction contained 5 bases not matched to a gene. The CDR3 coding sequence is TGCGCCAGCAGCCAAGATCGGGGACAGGGTTCTGAAGCTTTCTTT. It is translated as CASSQDRGQGSEAFF.

This clone was seen only a few times. V is TRBV18 and J is TRBJ1-1; weak D call: TRBD1 (5 bases). This CDR3 has 16 residues. V was pared by 0 bases and J by 3 bases, with 14 bases between. CDR1 KGHSH and CDR2 LQKENI come from the germline V gene. This chain's CDR3 is CASSPPGVGGDTEAFF. In DNA form, the CDR3 reads TGTGCCAGCTCACCACCGGGGGTGGGAGGAGACACTGAAGCTTTCTTT.

V and J are TRBV15 and TRBJ2-6; possible D gene TRBD1, 5 bases. Deletions cut 2 bases from V and 0 bases from J, with 17 bases between. Germline CDR1 reads LNHNV; CDR2 reads YYDKDF (reference sequence). This CDR3 is built from 19 residues. CDR3 DNA: TGTGCCACCAGCAGAAGGGGTTGGAATGTAAACTCTGGGGCCAACGTCCTGACTTTC. The encoded protein is CATSRRGWNVNSGANVLTF.

This clone came up a few times. V usage is TRBV4-1 and J usage is TRBJ1-5, with D possibly TRBD1 on 5 matching bases. Looked up from germline, CDR1 is MGHRA and CDR2 is YSYEKL. The CDR3 loop spans 16 amino acids. V lost 0 bases to trimming and J lost 2 bases, with 11 bases between them. CDR3 region: CASSQEQGGGNQPQHF. The CDR3 bases are TGCGCCAGCAGCCAAGAGCAGGGTGGGGGCAATCAGCCCCAGCATTTT.

The chain couples TRBV13 to TRBJ1-1, with a tentative D call TRBD1 (6 bases). This CDR3 is built from 15 residues. V lost 5 bases to trimming and J lost 10 bases, with 23 bases between them. Per germline, CDR1 PRHDT and CDR2 FYEKMQ (reference sequence). CDR3 residues: CASSALGQRRGGAFF. DNA for the CDR3: TGTGCCAGCAGCGCCCTGGGACAACGCCGAGGGGGAGCTTTCTTT.

This CDR3 is CASSLGGVSGYTF. For the CDR3, the DNA is TGTGCCAGCAGTTTAGGCGGGGTTTCTGGCTACACCTTC. The genes are TRBV27 and TRBJ1-2; D is unresolved. V was cut by 2 bases and J by 7 bases, with 11 bases left in between. The CDR3 covers 13 residues. Per germline, CDR1 MNHEY and CDR2 SMNVEV (reference sequence).

The chain has TRBV6-5 and TRBJ2-4; 10 positions match TRBD2. Trimming at V came to 8 bases and at J to 8 bases, leaving 12 bases not matched to a gene. The CDR3 contains 15 residues. Germline V gene lookup returns CDR1 MNHEY and CDR2 SVGAGI. CDR3 sequence: CASETGAGGGDIQYF. The CDR3 nucleotides read TGTGCCAGCGAAACAGGAGCGGGAGGGGGGGACATTCAGTACTTC.

This chain joins TRBV6-5 and TRBJ1-2; D not resolved. V was trimmed by 6 bases and J by 7 bases, leaving 18 bases between them. In germline, CDR1 is MNHEY, CDR2 SVGAGI. The length of the CDR3 is 14 residues. The CDR3 sequence: CASREPRPPGGYTF. Written as DNA, the CDR3 is TGTGCCAGCAGGGAGCCCCGTCCTCCGGGTGGCTACACCTTC.

The chain links TRBV5-1 to TRBJ2-5, with 7 positions matching TRBD1. CDR1 is SGHRS, CDR2 YFSETQ, per germline. The CDR3 covers 17 residues. V dropped 4 bases and J dropped 4; count of bases not matched to a gene: 16. CDR3 sequence reads: CASSHLETGNIGETQYF. CDR3 nucleotides: TGCGCCAGCAGCCACCTGGAGACAGGGAACATTGGAGAGACCCAGTACTTC.

The chain couples TRBV5-6 to TRBJ1-3, with 8 positions matching TRBD1. J was trimmed by 4 bases and V by 4 bases; bases with no gene match: 4. Germline CDR1 and CDR2: SGHDT and YYEEEE. This CDR3 comprises 14 residues. CDR3 in amino acids: CASSTTGVGNTIYF. The DNA of the CDR3 is TGTGCCAGCAGCACGACAGGGGTCGGAAACACCATATATTTT.

In this sample, this clone turned up once. The chain is built from TRBV7-2 and TRBJ2-1; 9 positions agree with TRBD1. Germline V gene lookup returns CDR1 SGHTA and CDR2 FQGNSA. The CDR3 runs 16 residues. Trimming cost V 6 bases and J 3 bases; bases outside gene matches: 9. CDR3 protein: CASSKTGTGNYNEQFF. In DNA, the CDR3 is TGTGCCAGCAGTAAAACCGGGACAGGGAACTACAATGAGCAGTTCTTC. Full variable domain (missing parts from reference TRBV7-2 and TRBJ2-1): GAGVSQSPSNKVTEKGKDVELRCDPISGHTALYWYRQSLGQGLEFLIYFQGNSAPDKSGLPSDRFSAERTGGSVSTLTIQRTQQEDSAVYLCASSKTGTGNYNEQFFGPGTRLTVL.

The chain recombines TRBV9 with TRBJ1-2; 10 nucleotides line up with TRBD1. The germline V gene encodes CDR1 SGDLS and CDR2 YYNGEE. The CDR3 is 15 residues long. V dropped 4 bases and J dropped 1; count of bases not matched to a gene: 4. The CDR3 loop is CASSPGTGDNYGYTF. The CDR3 coding sequence is TGTGCCAGCAGCCCTGGGACAGGGGATAACTATGGCTACACCTTC.

V usage is TRBV29-1 and J usage is TRBJ2-5; TRBD2 agrees at 8 bases. The germline V gene has CDR1 SQVTM and CDR2 ANQGSEA. Trimming at V came to 6 bases and at J to 2 bases, leaving 5 bases not matched to a gene. CDR3 length: 13 amino acids. The CDR3 loop reads CSVEIAGQETQYF. CDR3 bases: TGCAGCGTGGAAATAGCGGGACAAGAGACCCAGTACTTC.

This chain uses TRBV5-1 with TRBJ2-2; a weak D match, TRBD2 (5 bases). The CDR3 covers 15 residues. V was clipped by 1 base and J by 5 bases, with 12 bases between them. CDR1 SGHRS and CDR2 YFSETQ come from the germline V gene. CDR3 nucleotide sequence: TGCGCCAGCAGCTTGCGTGTCCCGGGGACCGGGGAGCTGTTTTTT. Its translation is CASSLRVPGTGELFF. Using reference TRBV5-1 and TRBJ2-2 for the parts outside the CDR3, the full variable domain is KAGVTQTPRYLIKTRGQQVTLSCSPISGHRSVSWYQQTPGQGLQFLFEYFSETQRNKGNFPGRFSGRQFSNSRSEMNVSTLELGDSALYLCASSLRVPGTGELFFGEGSRLTVL.

The chain uses TRBV4-1 and TRBJ1-6, with D hard to call. The CDR3 spans 14 residues. V was cut by 4 bases and J by 5 bases, with 9 bases left in between. CDR1 and CDR2 from the germline V gene are MGHRA and YSYEKL. The CDR3 bases are TGCGCCAGCAGCCCCCGGAGGGATAATTCACCCCTCCACTTT. It codes for CASSPRRDNSPLHF.

This chain joins TRBV6-5 and TRBJ1-1; D possibly corresponds to TRBD1 (5 bases). The CDR3 spans 11 residues. The germline gives CDR1 MNHEY, CDR2 SVGAGI. With 7 bases removed from V and 11 bases from J, the gap between germline ends came to 14 bases. CDR3 sequence (DNA): TGTGCCAGCACAAGGGGCCATCCGGCTTTCTTT. Encoded protein: CASTRGHPAFF.

The chain uses TRBV6-2 or TRBV6-3 and TRBJ2-1; perhaps TRBD2 as D (7 bases). V lost 4 bases, J lost 5 bases, and 18 bases lay in between. Germline V gene data show CDR1 as MNHEY and CDR2 as SVGEGT. This CDR3 region has 16 residues. The CDR3 protein is CASSSPRTRGNNEQFF. DNA for the CDR3: TGTGCCAGCAGTTCTCCCAGGACTAGGGGGAACAATGAGCAGTTCTTC.

The genes are TRBV2 and TRBJ1-1, with 7 bases identical to TRBD1. Per the germline V gene, CDR1 is SNHLY and CDR2 is FYNNEI. The CDR3 consists of 13 residues. V lost 9 bases, J lost 0 bases, and 4 bases stayed unmatched. The CDR3 DNA is TGTGCCAGTGGGGGACAGCTGAACACTGAAGCTTTCTTT. Its protein product is CASGGQLNTEAFF.

The gene calls are TRBV28 and TRBJ2-1, with 9 bases aligning to TRBD1. The CDR3 has 15 amino acids. After removal of 5 bases from V and 4 bases from J, the junction contained 6 bases not matched to a gene. Germline V lookup: CDR1 MDHEN, CDR2 SYDVKM. The CDR3 DNA reads as TGTGCCAGCAGTCGCGGACAGGGGTTATACAATGAGCAGTTCTTC. This codes for CASSRGQGLYNEQFF.

The chain recombines TRBV28 with TRBJ1-5; D perhaps matches TRBD1 (5 bases). V dropped 3 bases and J dropped 4 bases, with 10 bases sitting between them. The CDR3 sequence is 14 residues long. Germline V gives CDR1 MDHEN, CDR2 SYDVKM. The CDR3 DNA reads as TGTGCCAGCAGTTTCGGGCAGGGAAATCAGCCCCAGCATTTT. Amino acids: CASSFGQGNQPQHF.

The chain recombines TRBV3-1 (or the pseudogene TRBV3-2) with TRBJ2-1; 7 bases fit TRBD2. This CDR3 contains 15 residues. Trimming cost V 4 bases and J 5 bases; bases outside gene matches: 8. Germline assignment: CDR1 LGHDT and CDR2 YNNKEL (reference sequence). DNA of the CDR3: TGTGCCAGCAGCCCATTTGGGGGGGTTCACAATGAGCAGTTCTTC. This encodes CASSPFGGVHNEQFF.

The rearrangement joins TRBV2 to TRBJ2-2; no firm D call. Trimming took 2 bases from V and 4 from J, leaving 11 bases between them. CDR1 is SNHLY, CDR2 FYNNEI, per germline. The CDR3 contains 15 residues. The CDR3 reads CASSELDWRTGELFF. CDR3 nucleotides: TGTGCCAGCAGTGAACTTGACTGGCGCACCGGGGAGCTGTTTTTT.

This chain links TRBV5-6 with TRBJ1-2; TRBD1 aligns across 7 bases. Germline CDR1 and CDR2: SGHDT and YYEEEE. This CDR3 has 17 amino acids. Germline trimming cut 2 bases from V and 2 bases from J; bases unmatched to any gene: 12. CDR3 nucleotides: TGTGCCAGCAGCTTAGAAACCAACAGGGGAATCAACTATGGCTACACCTTC. This translates into CASSLETNRGINYGYTF.

The V and J genes are TRBV5-1 and TRBJ1-3; no clear D gene. V was clipped by 5 bases and J by 0 bases, with 6 bases between them. The germline V gene encodes CDR1 SGHRS and CDR2 YFSETQ. The CDR3 contains 13 residues. This CDR3 reads CASRPGSGNTIYF. CDR3 bases: TGCGCCAGCAGACCAGGCTCTGGAAACACCATATATTTT.